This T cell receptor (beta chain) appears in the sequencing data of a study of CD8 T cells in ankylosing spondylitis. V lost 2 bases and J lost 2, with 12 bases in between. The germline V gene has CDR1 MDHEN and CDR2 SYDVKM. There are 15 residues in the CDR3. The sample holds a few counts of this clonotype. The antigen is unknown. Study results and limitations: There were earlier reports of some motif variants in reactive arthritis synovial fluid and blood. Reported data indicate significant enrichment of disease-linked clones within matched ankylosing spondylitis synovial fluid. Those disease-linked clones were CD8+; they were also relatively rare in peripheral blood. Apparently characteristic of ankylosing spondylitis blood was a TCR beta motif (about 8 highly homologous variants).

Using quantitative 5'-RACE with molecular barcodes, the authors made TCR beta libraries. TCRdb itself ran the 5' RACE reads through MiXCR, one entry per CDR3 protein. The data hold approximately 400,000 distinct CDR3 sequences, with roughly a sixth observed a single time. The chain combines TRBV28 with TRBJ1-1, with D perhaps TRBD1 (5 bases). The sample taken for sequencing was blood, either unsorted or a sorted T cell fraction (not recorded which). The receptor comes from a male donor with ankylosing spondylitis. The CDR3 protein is CASSLESGGNTEAFF. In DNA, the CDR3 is TGTGCCAGCAGTTTAGAATCGGGGGGAAACACTGAAGCTTTCTTT.